These T cell receptor beta chains were read from a single sample in a study of T cell repertoires and HLA-DP antigens. No antigens are known for them. TCRdb's table, derived via immunoSEQ multiplex PCR, lists solely in-frame clones and lacks some. The table shows over 100,000 clones, with nearly 95% occurring only once. Sample: CD4+ T cells from PBMCs. The receptors stem from a woman in her late teens or twenties in good health and CMV-seronegative. CDR3s include the opening cysteine and the closing phenylalanine or tryptophan. The order of the fields is V gene, D gene, J gene, clone size, CDR3 DNA, CDR3 protein. The D gene is left open where the match is weak. Clone sizes are given selectively: once, few, many, or a class where the clone is expanded.

V gene: TRBV4-1; D gene: TRBD1; J gene: TRBJ1-3; clone size: NA; CDR3 DNA: TGCGCCAGCAGCCGCCTAGGGACAGGCTCTGGAAACACCATATATTTT; CDR3 protein: CASSRLGTGSGNTIYF
V gene: TRBV15; D gene: NA; J gene: TRBJ1-1; clone size: NA; CDR3 DNA: TGTGCCACCAGCAGAGATCCGACATTGAACACTGAAGCTTTCTTT; CDR3 protein: CATSRDPTLNTEAFF
V gene: TRBV6-6; D gene: TRBD1; J gene: TRBJ1-2; clone size: NA; CDR3 DNA: TGTGCCAGCAGTTACTCAAGGACAGGCTTAGATGGCTACACCTTC; CDR3 protein: CASSYSRTGLDGYTF
V gene: TRBV28; D gene: NA; J gene: TRBJ1-2; clone size: NA; CDR3 DNA: TGTGCCACCAACTCCGCCGGGGCTACTAACTATGGCTACACCTTC; CDR3 protein: CATNSAGATNYGYTF
V gene: TRBV7-2; D gene: TRBD2; J gene: TRBJ2-4; clone size: NA; CDR3 DNA: TGTGCCAGCAGCTTACCCTCCGGGACTATCAAAAACATTCAGTACTTC; CDR3 protein: CASSLPSGTIKNIQYF
V gene: TRBV7-9; D gene: NA; J gene: TRBJ1-4; clone size: NA; CDR3 DNA: TGTGCCAGCAGCTTAGCCGGTGCCAATGAAAAACTGTTTTTT; CDR3 protein: CASSLAGANEKLFF
V gene: TRBV28; D gene: NA; J gene: TRBJ1-2; clone size: NA; CDR3 DNA: TGTGCCAGCAGCCGAGGGTTGCTGGGCTATGGCTACACCTTC; CDR3 protein: CASSRGLLGYGYTF
V gene: TRBV30; D gene: NA; J gene: TRBJ1-2; clone size: few; CDR3 DNA: TGTGCCTGCACCTCCCAGGAAGACTATGGCTACACCTTC; CDR3 protein: CACTSQEDYGYTF
V gene: TRBV6-1; D gene: NA; J gene: TRBJ1-5; clone size: NA; CDR3 DNA: TGTGCCAGCAGTGAAAGGCCCCGCGCAGGGGGCAATCAGCCCCAGCATTTT; CDR3 protein: CASSERPRAGGNQPQHF
V gene: TRBV30; D gene: NA; J gene: TRBJ2-1; clone size: NA; CDR3 DNA: TGTGCCTGGAGCCCGTCTAGCGTGCATAGCGCCTACAATGAGCAGTTCTTC; CDR3 protein: CAWSPSSVHSAYNEQFF
V gene: TRBV5-8; D gene: NA; J gene: TRBJ2-1; clone size: NA; CDR3 DNA: TGTGCCAGCAGCTTGGTGGGGCAGGTAGCTTTCTACAATGAGCAGTTCTTC; CDR3 protein: CASSLVGQVAFYNEQFF
V gene: TRBV19; D gene: TRBD2; J gene: TRBJ2-7; clone size: NA; CDR3 DNA: TGTGCCAGTTCGTATCGTCTAAGCGGGACCCACAGTTCGTACGAGCAGTACTTC; CDR3 protein: CASSYRLSGTHSSYEQYF
V gene: TRBV4-3; D gene: NA; J gene: TRBJ1-2; clone size: NA; CDR3 DNA: TGCGCCAGCAGCCAAGTCAATAGTTTCTATGGCTACACCTTC; CDR3 protein: CASSQVNSFYGYTF
V gene: TRBV2; D gene: TRBD1; J gene: TRBJ2-5; clone size: NA; CDR3 DNA: TGTGCCAGCAGTCGACAGGGGCGAGAAGAGACCCAGTACTTC; CDR3 protein: CASSRQGREETQYF
V gene: TRBV18; D gene: NA; J gene: TRBJ2-2; clone size: NA; CDR3 DNA: TGTGCCAGCTCATTTCAGGGAAGGACCGGGGAGCTGTTTTTT; CDR3 protein: CASSFQGRTGELFF
V gene: TRBV18; D gene: TRBD1; J gene: TRBJ2-7; clone size: NA; CDR3 DNA: TGTGCCAGCTCACCAGGAGACAGGGTTTACGAGCAGTACTTC; CDR3 protein: CASSPGDRVYEQYF